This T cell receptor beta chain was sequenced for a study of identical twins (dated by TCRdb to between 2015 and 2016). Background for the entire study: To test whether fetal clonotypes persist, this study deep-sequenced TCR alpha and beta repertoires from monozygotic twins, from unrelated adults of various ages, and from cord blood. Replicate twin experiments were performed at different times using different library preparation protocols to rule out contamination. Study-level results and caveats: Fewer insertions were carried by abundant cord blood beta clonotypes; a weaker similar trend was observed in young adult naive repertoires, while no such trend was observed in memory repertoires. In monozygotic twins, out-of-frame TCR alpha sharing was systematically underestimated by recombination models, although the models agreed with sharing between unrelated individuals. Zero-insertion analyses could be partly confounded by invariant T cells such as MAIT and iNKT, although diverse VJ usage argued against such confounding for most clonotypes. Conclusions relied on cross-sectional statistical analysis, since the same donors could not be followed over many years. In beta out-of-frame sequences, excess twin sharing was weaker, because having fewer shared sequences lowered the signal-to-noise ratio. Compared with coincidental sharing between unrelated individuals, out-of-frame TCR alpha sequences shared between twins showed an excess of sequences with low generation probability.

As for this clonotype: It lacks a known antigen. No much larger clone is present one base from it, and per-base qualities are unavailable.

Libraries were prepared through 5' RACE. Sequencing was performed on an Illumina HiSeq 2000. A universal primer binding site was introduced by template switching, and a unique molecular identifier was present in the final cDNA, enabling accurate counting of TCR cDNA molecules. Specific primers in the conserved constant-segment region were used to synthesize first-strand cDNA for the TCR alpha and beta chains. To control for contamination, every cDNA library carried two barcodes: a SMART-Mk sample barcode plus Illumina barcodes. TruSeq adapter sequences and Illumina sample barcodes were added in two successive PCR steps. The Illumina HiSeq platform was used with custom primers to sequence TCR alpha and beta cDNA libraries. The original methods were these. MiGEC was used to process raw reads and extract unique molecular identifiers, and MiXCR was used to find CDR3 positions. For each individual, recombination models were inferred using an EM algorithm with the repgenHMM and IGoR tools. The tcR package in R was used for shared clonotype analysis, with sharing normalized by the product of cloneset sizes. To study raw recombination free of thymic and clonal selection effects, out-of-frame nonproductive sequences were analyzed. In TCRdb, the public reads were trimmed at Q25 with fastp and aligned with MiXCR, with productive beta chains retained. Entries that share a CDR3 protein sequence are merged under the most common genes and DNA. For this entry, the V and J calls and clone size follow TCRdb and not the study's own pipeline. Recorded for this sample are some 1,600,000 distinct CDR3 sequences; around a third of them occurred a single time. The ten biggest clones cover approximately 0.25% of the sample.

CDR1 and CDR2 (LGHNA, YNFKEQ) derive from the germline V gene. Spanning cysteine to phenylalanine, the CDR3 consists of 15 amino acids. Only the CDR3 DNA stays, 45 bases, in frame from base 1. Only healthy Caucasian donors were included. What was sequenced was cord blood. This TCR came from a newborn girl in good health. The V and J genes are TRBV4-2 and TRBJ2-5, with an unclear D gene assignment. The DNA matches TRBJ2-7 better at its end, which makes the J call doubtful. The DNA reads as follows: TGTGCCAGCAGCCAAGTGCCCAGTATCAGCAACGAGCAGTACTTC. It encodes CASSQVPSISNEQYF.